The clone carrying this T cell receptor beta chain showed up just a few times. Its antigen is still unknown. The data originate from a study of CD8 T cells in ankylosing spondylitis. General study findings and limits: A TCR beta motif of 8 or 9 highly homologous variants appeared characteristic of ankylosing spondylitis blood.

Quantitative barcoded 5'-RACE was used to prepare TCR beta libraries. One entry per CDR3 protein, called by TCRdb with MiXCR from the 5' RACE reads. The profile covers about 540,000 distinct CDR3 sequences, with about 13% appearing a single time and under 7.5% taken by the ten largest. The CDR3 loop spans 15 amino acids. Germline CDR1 MGHRA, CDR2 YSYEKL. Losses at the gene ends were 4 bases for V and 3 bases for J; bases not matched to a gene: 4. The receptor's source is a male donor with ankylosing spondylitis. This chain uses TRBV4-1 with TRBJ1-5; 9 bases match TRBD1. What was sequenced was blood, either unsorted or a sorted T cell fraction (not recorded which). Here the CDR3 reads CASSPRTGVNQPQHF. Here the CDR3 DNA reads TGCGCCAGCAGCCCGAGGACAGGGGTCAATCAGCCCCAGCATTTT.